This record concerns one TCR beta chain sequence. The antigen this receptor binds is unknown. No per-base quality is available; no much larger clone lies one base away. The receptor library was made with RT-PCR. For sequencing, an Illumina HiSeq 2500 was employed. Clones were called with MiXCR by TCRdb after fastp trimmed the public reads at Q25, and only in-frame beta chains were retained. Each CDR3 protein gets just one entry, which takes the most common genes and DNA from the rows behind it. Counted in this sample were 530,000 or so distinct CDR3 sequences; 25% of them appeared once. The top ten constitute approximately 2% of the sample. V loses 1 base, J loses 0 bases, and the germline ends lie 7 bases apart. The germline V gene (reference sequence) gives CDR1 as LGHDT and CDR2 as YNNKEL. The CDR3, from cysteine to phenylalanine, totals 14 residues. Only CDR3 DNA remains: 42 bases, in frame from the first base.

This entry belongs to a study of response to subunit inactivated influenza vaccine (dated by TCRdb to 2017 to 2018). For the wider study: Deep quantitative profiling of the T cell receptor repertoire was used in the study to follow responses to a trivalent subunit inactivated influenza vaccine.

What the work shows at the level of the full study, not this receptor alone: According to the authors, only a limited number of new T cells may be recruited by each seasonal influenza vaccination.

The sample was CD4+ T cells sorted from PBMCs, taken 5 days after vaccination. The source is a man between 45 and 60 years old who received an inactivated influenza vaccine. Donor details come from another sample of the same person, matched by shared clones. This chain is built from TRBV3-1 and TRBJ2-7; no D gene call is confident. In nucleotide form, the sequence is TGTGCCAGCAGCCAAGCCGTCAGCTCCTACGAGCAGTACTTC. Its coded protein is CASSQAVSSYEQYF.